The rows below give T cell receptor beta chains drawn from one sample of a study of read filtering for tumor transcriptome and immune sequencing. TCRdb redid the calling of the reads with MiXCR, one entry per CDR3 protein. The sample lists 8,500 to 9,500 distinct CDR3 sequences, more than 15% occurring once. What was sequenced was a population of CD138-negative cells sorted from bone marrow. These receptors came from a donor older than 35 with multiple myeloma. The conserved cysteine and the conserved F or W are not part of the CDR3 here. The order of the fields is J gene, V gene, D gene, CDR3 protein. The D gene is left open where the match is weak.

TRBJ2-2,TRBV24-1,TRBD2,ATSDRASGEHTGELF
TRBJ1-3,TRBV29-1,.,SVVAFSGNTIY
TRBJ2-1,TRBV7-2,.,ASSLFAEQF
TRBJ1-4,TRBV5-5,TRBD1,ASSSQGGNEKLF
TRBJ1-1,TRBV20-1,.,SPGRMNTEAF
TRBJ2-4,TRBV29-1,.,SVAGDRIQY
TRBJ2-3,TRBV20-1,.,SATQNRDTQY
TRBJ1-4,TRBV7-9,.,ASSSAKGLVATNEKLF
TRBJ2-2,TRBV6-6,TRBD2,ASSHSGENTGELF
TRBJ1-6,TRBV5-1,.,ASSLEGRKVGSPLH
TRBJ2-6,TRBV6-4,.,ASSDSLSGANVLT
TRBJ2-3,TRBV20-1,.,SARWDGHSTDTQY
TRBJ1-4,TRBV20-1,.,SARDGEKLF
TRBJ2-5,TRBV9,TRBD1,AKGTGGYQETQY
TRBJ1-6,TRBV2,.,ASSEAGFSYNSPLH
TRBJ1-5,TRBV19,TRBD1,ASRDRARGNQPQH
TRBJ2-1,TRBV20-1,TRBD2,SANLGAGGAYNEQF
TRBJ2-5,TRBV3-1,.,ASSQVSGLHRETQY
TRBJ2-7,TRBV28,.,ASLSGTSSYEQY
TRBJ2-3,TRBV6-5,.,ASSYKTEPRSTDTQY
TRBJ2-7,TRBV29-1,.,SVVVPGVSYEQY
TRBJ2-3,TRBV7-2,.,ASSLADTQY
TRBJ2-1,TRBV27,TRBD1,ASSLPPGQGSYNEQF
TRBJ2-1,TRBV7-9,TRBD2,ASSPSGGRPSYNEQF
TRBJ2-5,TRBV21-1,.,ASSKNTRTSGGAIWGQETQY
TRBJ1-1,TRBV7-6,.,ASSPSPDGPNTEAF
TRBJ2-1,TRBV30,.,AWSGGGANNEQF
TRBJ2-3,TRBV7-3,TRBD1,ASSPTTGGTDTQY
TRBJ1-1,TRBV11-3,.,ASSGDGMNTEAF
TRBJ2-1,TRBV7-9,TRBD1,ASSQTTGEGNEQF
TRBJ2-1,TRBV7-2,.,ASSLAGSPPQ
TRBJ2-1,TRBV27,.,ASSLDRRNNEQF
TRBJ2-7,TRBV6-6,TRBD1,ASIPGTGGSYEQY
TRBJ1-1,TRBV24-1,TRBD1,ATRETGANTGAF
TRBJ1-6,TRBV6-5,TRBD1,ASSYRDRRSPLH
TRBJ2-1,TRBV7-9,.,ASSRDLSPHEQF
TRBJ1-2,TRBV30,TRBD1,ACRQGINYGYT
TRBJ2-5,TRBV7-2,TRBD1,ASSFEQGTGETQY
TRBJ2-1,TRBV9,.,ASSVDLSSYNEQF
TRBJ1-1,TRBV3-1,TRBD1,ASSQDSPTGDREAF
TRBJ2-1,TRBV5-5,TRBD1,ASSSRGPYNEQF
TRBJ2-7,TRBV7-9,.,ASSLRRESYEQY
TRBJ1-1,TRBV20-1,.,SARENTEAF
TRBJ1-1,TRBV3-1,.,ASSPETGNTEAF
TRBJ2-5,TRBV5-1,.,ASSFGSQETQY
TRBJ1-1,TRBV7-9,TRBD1,ASSMTGVDTEAF
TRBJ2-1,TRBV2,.,ASLSRTTFNEQF
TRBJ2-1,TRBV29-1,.,SYRVNEQF
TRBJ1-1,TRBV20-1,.,SATREMNTEAF
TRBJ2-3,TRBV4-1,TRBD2,ASSPAGPSTDTQY
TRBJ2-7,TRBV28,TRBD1,ASRIRDRAPYEQY
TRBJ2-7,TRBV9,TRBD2,ASSVGLAGTLYEQY
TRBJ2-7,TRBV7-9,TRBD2,ASSGGGYEQY
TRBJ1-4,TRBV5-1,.,ASSSDGTTNEKLF